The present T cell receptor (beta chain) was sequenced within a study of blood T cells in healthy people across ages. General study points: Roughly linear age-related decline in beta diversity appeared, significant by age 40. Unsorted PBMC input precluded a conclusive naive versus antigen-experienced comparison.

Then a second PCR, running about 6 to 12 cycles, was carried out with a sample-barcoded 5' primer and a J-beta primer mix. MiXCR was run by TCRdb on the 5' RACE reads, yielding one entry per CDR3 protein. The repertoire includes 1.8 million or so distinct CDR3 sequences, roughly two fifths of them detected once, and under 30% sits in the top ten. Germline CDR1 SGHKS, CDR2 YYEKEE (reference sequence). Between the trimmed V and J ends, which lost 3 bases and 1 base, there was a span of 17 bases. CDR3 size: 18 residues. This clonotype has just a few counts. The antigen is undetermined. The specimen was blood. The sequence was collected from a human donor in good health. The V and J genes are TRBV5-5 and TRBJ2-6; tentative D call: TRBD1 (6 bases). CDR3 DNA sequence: TGTGCCAGCAGCTACCGACAGGATTTCCTGTCTGGGGCCAACGTCCTGACTTTC. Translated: CASSYRQDFLSGANVLTF. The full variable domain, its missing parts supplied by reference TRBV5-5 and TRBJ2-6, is DAGVTQSPTHLIKTRGQQVTLRCSPISGHKSVSWYQQVLGQGPQFIFQYYEKEERGRGNFPDRFSARQFPNYSSELNVNALLLGDSALYLCASSYRQDFLSGANVLTFGAGSRLTVL.